The next 4 T cell receptor beta chains were all read from a single sample in a study of glioma-infiltrating T cells after dendritic cell vaccination. Time point here: after dendritic cell vaccination, including at tumor progression/relapse. Assay used: immunoSEQ multiplex PCR; TCRdb lists only in-frame clones, some missing. The repertoire holds roughly 60,000 clones, with under 90% as singletons. Sequences were derived from blood, sampled after dendritic cell vaccination. Receptors were obtained from a human donor with glioblastoma.

V is TRBV7-8 and J is TRBJ2-5; 8 bases are shared with TRBD2. Gene TRBJ2-7 matches the end of the DNA better, so the J call may be wrong. This CDR3 is built from 18 residues. Germline-derived CDR1 and CDR2 are SGHVS and FQNEAQ. CDR3 region: CASSFPRGSRGGPYEQYF. CDR3 DNA sequence: TGTGCCAGCAGCTTCCCCAGAGGCAGCCGGGGGGGCCCCTACGAGCAGTACTTC.

V is TRBV30 and J is TRBJ2-3; 12 bases agree with TRBD2. This CDR3 spans 15 amino acids. Germline-derived CDR1 and CDR2 are GTSNPN and SVGIG (reference sequence). The junction had 2 bases not matched to a gene; V was cut back by 4 bases and J by 0 bases. The CDR3 sequence is CAWTGTSGSTDTQYF. CDR3 nucleotide sequence: TGTGCCTGGACGGGGACTAGCGGGAGCACAGATACGCAGTATTTT.

The sample holds a few counts of this clone. The chain is built from TRBV9 and TRBJ1-2, with D unresolved. Germline lookup yields CDR1 SGDLS and CDR2 YYNGEE. Trimming shortened V by 1 base and J by 2 bases, and 18 bases separated the two germline ends. The CDR3 sequence is 17 residues long. Here the CDR3 DNA reads TGTGCCAGCAGCGTAAGCCCCGTGCTACGGGTGAACTATGGCTACACCTTC. Translated: CASSVSPVLRVNYGYTF.

Only one count was recorded for this clone. This rearrangement joins TRBV21-1 to TRBJ2-3; TRBD1 is the table's D call, not checked against the DNA. TRBV21-1 is a recognized pseudogene. The CDR3 runs to 17 residues. CDR3 in DNA: TGTGCCAGCAAACTCCGGGACAGAGAATTATCAGCAGATACGCAGTATTTT. Residues: CASKLRDRELSADTQYF.